The 16 T cell receptor beta chains below were found in one sample sequenced in a study of beta chain features in type 1 diabetes. Expressed TCRB transcripts were sequenced, since all the RNA that had been isolated was reverse transcribed. Sequencing used immunoSEQ multiplex PCR; TCRdb keeps in-frame clones, though not all of them. The sample has under 500,000 clones; 30% are singletons. The sample consisted of naive CD4+ T cells from blood. These TCRs come from a man younger than 35 in good health.

This sequence joins TRBV28 and TRBJ1-1, with TRBD1 as a possible D gene (5 bases). This CDR3 spans 14 amino acids. The V gene's germline CDR1 is MDHEN and CDR2 SYDVKM. The V gene lost 5 bases and the J gene lost 1 base, with 11 bases spanning the gap. The CDR3 sequence is CASSPDRGNTEAFF. Here the CDR3 DNA reads TGTGCCAGCAGTCCCGACAGAGGGAACACTGAAGCTTTCTTT.

V and J are TRBV6-5 and TRBJ2-3, with TRBD2 matching over 9 bases. The length of the CDR3 is 13 residues. The V gene's germline CDR1 is MNHEY and CDR2 SVGAGI. With V trimmed by 6 bases and J by 6 bases, 4 bases remained unmatched. The CDR3: CASRIAGVDTQYF. The DNA of the CDR3 is TGTGCCAGCAGAATAGCGGGAGTCGATACGCAGTATTTT.

This clone was counted a few times. The gene calls are TRBV10-3 and TRBJ2-3, with TRBD2 matching over 10 bases. Unmatched junction bases numbered 4, after V lost 6 bases and J lost 1 base. The CDR3 has 15 residues. The V gene's germline CDR1 is ENHRY and CDR2 SYGVKD. In nucleotides, the CDR3 is TGTGCCATCAGCCTAGCGGGAGCCGGCACAGATACGCAGTATTTT. Translation: CAISLAGAGTDTQYF.

This clone was seen only a few times. The sample contains more than one DNA sequence encoding this CDR3. V usage is TRBV30 and J usage is TRBJ2-3; D gene ambiguous. The CDR3 extends over 12 amino acids. Germline V CDR1 and CDR2: GTSNPN, SVGIG (reference sequence). V lost 2 bases, J lost 4 bases, and 7 bases lay in between. The CDR3 is CAWSSGADTQYF. In nucleotides, the CDR3 is TGTGCCTGGAGTAGTGGGGCAGATACGCAGTATTTT.

In this sample, this clone turned up a few times. This chain joins TRBV15 and TRBJ2-5; 10 nucleotides agree with TRBD1. From germline, CDR1 is LNHNV and CDR2 YYDKDF (reference sequence). The CDR3 is 15 amino acids. V lost 4 bases, J lost 5 bases, and 7 bases stayed unmatched. As DNA, the CDR3 is TGTGCCACCAGCACTACGACAGGGGGCCGGGAGACCCAGTACTTC. Translating it yields CATSTTTGGRETQYF.

This clone was seen a handful of times. The chain joins TRBV7-2 to TRBJ2-1; 12 bases are a match to TRBD2. J lost 8 bases, V lost 5 bases, and 7 bases had no gene match. Germline assignment: CDR1 SGHTA and CDR2 FQGNSA. This CDR3 is built from 15 residues. CDR3 nucleotide sequence: TGTGCCAGCAGCCCTCTAGCGGGAGGGGGATATGAGCAGTTCTTC. Protein: CASSPLAGGGYEQFF.

The genes are TRBV5-1 and TRBJ2-7; D is unresolved. Germline-derived CDR1 and CDR2 are SGHRS and YFSETQ. The CDR3 is 14 residues long. Trimming stripped 1 base from V and 2 bases from J, with 10 bases between. The CDR3 DNA reads TGCGCCAGCAGCTTGTCTGGGGATGCCTACGAGCAGTACTTC. Its protein is CASSLSGDAYEQYF.

The rearrangement links TRBV30 to TRBJ2-7; 12 positions match TRBD1. Germline V gene sequence: CDR1 GTSNPN, CDR2 SVGIG (reference sequence). Trimming cost V 3 bases and J 4 bases; bases outside gene matches: 4. This CDR3 is built from 14 residues. The CDR3, as DNA: TGTGCCTGGAGCGGGGACAGGGGGCAGTACGAGCAGTACTTC. This codes for CAWSGDRGQYEQYF.

This rearrangement joins TRBV30 to TRBJ2-3; 9 bases are shared with TRBD1. Germline trimming cut 0 bases from V and 5 bases from J; bases unmatched to any gene: 6. Per germline, CDR1 GTSNPN and CDR2 SVGIG (reference sequence). CDR3 size: 15 residues. For the CDR3, the DNA is TGTGCCTGGAGTGTGGCCGGGACAGGGAGAGATACGCAGTATTTT. This gives the protein CAWSVAGTGRDTQYF. Looking up the rest from reference TRBV30 and TRBJ2-3 gives the full variable domain: SQTIHQWPATLVQPVGSPLSLECTVEGTSNPNLYWYRQAAGRGLQLLFYSVGIGQISSEVPQNLSASRPQDRQFILSSKKLLLSDSGFYLCAWSVAGTGRDTQYFGPGTRLTVL.

This clone was seen more than once but under ten times. This chain uses TRBV30 with TRBJ1-3; D gene unclear. V was trimmed by 1 base and J by 3 bases, leaving 7 bases between them. Germline V gene data show CDR1 as GTSNPN and CDR2 as SVGIG (reference sequence). This CDR3 spans 13 amino acids. CDR3 sequence reads: CAWSETFGNTIYF. CDR3 bases: TGTGCCTGGAGTGAGACTTTTGGAAACACCATATATTTT. The whole variable domain, filled in from reference TRBV30 and TRBJ1-3, reads SQTIHQWPATLVQPVGSPLSLECTVEGTSNPNLYWYRQAAGRGLQLLFYSVGIGQISSEVPQNLSASRPQDRQFILSSKKLLLSDSGFYLCAWSETFGNTIYFGEGSWLTVV.

This clone was found a few times. CDR3 in DNA: TGTGCCAGCACGAGCTTCTCCTACGAGCAGTACTTC. Translating it yields CASTSFSYEQYF. This chain uses TRBV28 with TRBJ2-7; unclear D gene. Germline CDR1 and CDR2: MDHEN and SYDVKM. V gave up 7 bases and J gave up 0 bases, with 7 bases separating them. The CDR3 has 12 residues.

The CDR3 protein is CASRHISGSSYNEQFF. In nucleotides, the CDR3 is TGTGCCAGCAGGCACATTAGTGGGAGCTCCTACAATGAGCAGTTCTTC. The chain links TRBV11-2 to TRBJ2-1; possibly TRBD2 for D (5 bases). The V end lost 6 bases, the J end lost 0 bases, and 15 bases lay between the germline ends. The CDR3 runs 16 residues. Germline values: CDR1 SGHAT, CDR2 FQNNGV. The variable domain in full, completed from reference TRBV11-2 and TRBJ2-1, reads EAGVAQSPRYKIIEKRQSVAFWCNPISGHATLYWYQQILGQGPKLLIQFQNNGVVDDSQLPKDRFSAERLKGVDSTLKIQPAKLEDSAVYLCASRHISGSSYNEQFFGPGTRLTVL.

V and J are TRBV7-9 and TRBJ2-1; TRBD1 matches at 7 bases. Looked up from germline, CDR1 is SEHNR and CDR2 is FQNEAQ (reference sequence). CDR3 size: 14 residues. With 4 bases clipped from V and 8 bases from J, the junction kept 8 bases outside the gene matches. The CDR3 here is CASSSTTGIHEQFF. In DNA form, the CDR3 reads TGTGCCAGCAGCTCGACGACAGGGATCCATGAGCAGTTCTTC.

The chain joins TRBV7-2 to TRBJ2-5, with D perhaps TRBD1 (5 bases). Per germline, CDR1 SGHTA and CDR2 FQGNSA. The CDR3 is 14 residues long. Between the trimmed V and J ends, which lost 8 bases and 2 bases, there was a span of 15 bases. CDR3 bases: TGTGCCAGCGTCCCAGACAGTCGGCAAGAGACCCAGTACTTC. Translation: CASVPDSRQETQYF.

This clone turned up a few times. This chain links TRBV7-8 with TRBJ2-1; D is perhaps TRBD1 or TRBD2 (5 bases each). Trimming took 0 bases from V and 7 from J, leaving 10 bases between them. In germline, CDR1 is SGHVS, CDR2 FQNEAQ. This CDR3 region has 14 residues. The CDR3 is CASSLAGARNEQFF. The DNA of the CDR3 is TGTGCCAGCAGCTTAGCCGGGGCGCGGAATGAGCAGTTCTTC. Full variable domain (outside the CDR3, taken from reference TRBV7-8 and TRBJ2-1): GAGVSQSPRYKVAKRGQDVALRCDPISGHVSLFWYQQALGQGPEFLTYFQNEAQLDKSGLPSDRFFAERPEGSVSTLKIQRTQQEDSAVYLCASSLAGARNEQFFGPGTRLTVL.

This clone occurred a few times. The chain couples TRBV9 to TRBJ2-2; D is unclear. The CDR3 totals 15 residues. Trimming removed 0 bases from V and 4 bases from J, with 10 bases in between. Germline assignment: CDR1 SGDLS and CDR2 YYNGEE. The CDR3 nucleotides read TGTGCCAGCAGCGTAGTTGCCTTCGGCACCGGGGAGCTGTTTTTT. Amino acids: CASSVVAFGTGELFF.